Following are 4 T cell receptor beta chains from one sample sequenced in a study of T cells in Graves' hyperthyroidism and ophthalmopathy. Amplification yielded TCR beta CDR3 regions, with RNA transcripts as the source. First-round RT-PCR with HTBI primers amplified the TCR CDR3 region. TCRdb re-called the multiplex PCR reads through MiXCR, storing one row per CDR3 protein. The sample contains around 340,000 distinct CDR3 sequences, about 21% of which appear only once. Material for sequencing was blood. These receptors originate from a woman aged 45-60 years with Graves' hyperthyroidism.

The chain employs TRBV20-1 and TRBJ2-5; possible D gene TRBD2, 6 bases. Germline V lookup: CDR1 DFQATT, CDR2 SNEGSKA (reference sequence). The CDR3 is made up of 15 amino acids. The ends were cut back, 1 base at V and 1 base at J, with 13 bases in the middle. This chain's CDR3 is CSARVGGRPQETQYF. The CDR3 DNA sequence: TGCAGTGCTAGAGTTGGTGGGAGGCCCCAAGAGACCCAGTACTTC.

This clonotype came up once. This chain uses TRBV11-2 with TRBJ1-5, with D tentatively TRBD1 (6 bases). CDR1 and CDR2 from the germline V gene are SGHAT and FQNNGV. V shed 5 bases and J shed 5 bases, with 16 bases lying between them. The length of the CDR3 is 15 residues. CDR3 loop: CASSRTGNPDQPQHF. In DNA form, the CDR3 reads TGTGCCAGCAGCCGCACAGGGAACCCCGATCAGCCCCAGCATTTT.

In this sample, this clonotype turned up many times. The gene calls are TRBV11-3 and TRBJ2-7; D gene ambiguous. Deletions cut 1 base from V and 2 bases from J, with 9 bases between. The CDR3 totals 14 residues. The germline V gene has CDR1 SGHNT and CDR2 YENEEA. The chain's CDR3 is CASSLGGTTYEQYF. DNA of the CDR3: TGTGCCAGCAGCTTAGGCGGAACGACCTACGAGCAGTACTTC.

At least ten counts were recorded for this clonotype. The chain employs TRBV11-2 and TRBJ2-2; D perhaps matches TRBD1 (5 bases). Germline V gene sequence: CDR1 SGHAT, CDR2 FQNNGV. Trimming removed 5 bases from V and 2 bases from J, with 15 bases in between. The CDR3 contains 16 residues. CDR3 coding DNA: TGTGCCAGCAGCCCCCGACAGCCTATCAACACCGGGGAGCTGTTTTTT. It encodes CASSPRQPINTGELFF.